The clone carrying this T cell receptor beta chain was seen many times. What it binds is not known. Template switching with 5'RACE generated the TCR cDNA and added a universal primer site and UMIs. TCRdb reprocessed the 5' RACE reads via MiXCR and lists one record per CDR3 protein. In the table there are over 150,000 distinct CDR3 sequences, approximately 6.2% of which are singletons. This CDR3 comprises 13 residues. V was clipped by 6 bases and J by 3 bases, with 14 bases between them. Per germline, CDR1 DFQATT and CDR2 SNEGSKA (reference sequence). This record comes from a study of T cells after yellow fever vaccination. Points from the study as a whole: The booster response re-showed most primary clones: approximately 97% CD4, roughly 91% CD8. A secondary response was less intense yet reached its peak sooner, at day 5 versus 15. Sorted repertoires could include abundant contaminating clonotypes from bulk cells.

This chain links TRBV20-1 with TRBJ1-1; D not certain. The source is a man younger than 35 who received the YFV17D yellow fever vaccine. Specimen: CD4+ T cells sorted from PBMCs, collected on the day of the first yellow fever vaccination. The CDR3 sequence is CSASLDAYTEAFF. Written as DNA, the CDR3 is TGCAGTGCAAGTTTGGATGCGTACACTGAAGCTTTCTTT.